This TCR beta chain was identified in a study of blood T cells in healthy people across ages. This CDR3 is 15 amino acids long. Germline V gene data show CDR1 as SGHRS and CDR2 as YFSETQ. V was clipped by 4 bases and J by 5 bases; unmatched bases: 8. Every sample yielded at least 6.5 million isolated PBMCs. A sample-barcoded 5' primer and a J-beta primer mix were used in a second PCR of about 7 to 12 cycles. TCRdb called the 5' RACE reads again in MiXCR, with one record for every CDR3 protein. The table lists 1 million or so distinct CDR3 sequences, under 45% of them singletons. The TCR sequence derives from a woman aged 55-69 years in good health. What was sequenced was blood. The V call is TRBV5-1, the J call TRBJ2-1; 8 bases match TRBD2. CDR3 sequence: CASSPSGTRHNEQFF. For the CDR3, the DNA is TGCGCCAGCAGCCCGTCCGGGACTAGGCACAATGAGCAGTTCTTC.